The T cell receptor beta chain described here comes from a study of T-cell reconstitution after alpha-beta-depleted transplantation in children. Overall study findings and caveats: Where alpha-beta T cells came from about two months after transplant was reportedly several hundred expanded graft clones. Among T cells one year after transplant, newly produced cells accounted for most counts and diversity. High day-60 TCRbeta diversity in some patients came from surviving recipient T cells and thymic progenitors.

As regards this clonotype: The target antigen is unknown.

Unique molecular identifiers featured in how the TCRbeta library was prepared. TCRdb redid the calling of the PCR reads with MiXCR, one entry per CDR3 protein. The sample yields over 400,000 distinct CDR3 sequences, around two fifths seen once. The CDR3 consists of 15 residues. V lost 5 bases to trimming and J lost 8 bases, with 23 bases between them. Germline CDR1 reads DFQATT; CDR2 reads SNEGSKA (reference sequence). The rearrangement joins TRBV20-1 to TRBJ2-3; D is perhaps TRBD2 (6 bases). This specimen consisted of PBMCs, obtained before TCRalphabeta/CD19-depleted stem cell transplant. This clonotype was sampled from a girl aged 2-10 years with aplastic anemia, due to receive a stem cell transplant. This CDR3 is CSAGSREHLGGTQYF. CDR3 coding DNA: TGCAGTGCTGGCAGCCGGGAACACCTGGGGGGTACGCAGTATTTT.